These 5 T cell receptor beta chains were all obtained from the same sample, sequenced in a study of regulatory T cells in long-lasting Graves disease. Relying on iRepertoire HTBI primers and Arm-PCR of CDR3 regions, the team built TCR beta libraries. Each CDR3 protein gets one entry after TCRdb re-called the multiplex PCR reads with MiXCR. Here the sample spans hundreds of thousands of distinct CDR3 sequences, about a fifth being singletons. Time point defined: persistent/refractory GD, antithyroid drugs over 5 years with positive TRAb. With RNA extracted from PBMCs as input, the TCR library was made. The specimen was peripheral blood mononuclear cells (PBMCs), collected when the disease was refractory, from a patient treated with antithyroid drugs. These receptors were taken from a female donor with Graves disease.

The table lists this clonotype with many counts. The chain uses TRBV28 and TRBJ1-5; D possibly corresponds to TRBD1 (6 bases). This CDR3 comprises 14 residues. The V and J ends lost 6 bases and 3 bases respectively, with 12 bases between them. CDR1 MDHEN and CDR2 SYDVKM come from the germline V gene. The CDR3 nucleotides are TGTGCCAGCAGGCTCGGGACACTCAATCAGCCCCAGCATTTT. Translated: CASRLGTLNQPQHF. Full variable domain (outside the CDR3, taken from reference TRBV28 and TRBJ1-5): DVKVTQSSRYLVKRTGEKVFLECVQDMDHENMFWYRQDPGLGLRLIYFSYDVKMKEKGDIPEGYSVSREKKERFSLILESASTNQTSMYLCASRLGTLNQPQHFGDGTRLSIL.

This clonotype was seen only a few times. The chain carries TRBV20-1 and TRBJ1-2; D not resolved. CDR1 and CDR2 (germline): DFQATT, SNEGSKA (reference sequence). Trimming took 1 base from V and 6 from J, leaving 6 bases between them. This CDR3 region has 11 residues. The CDR3 here is CSARVGNGYTF. The CDR3 DNA is TGCAGTGCTAGAGTAGGGAATGGCTACACCTTC.

Many counts were recorded for this clonotype. Germline and junction disagree at one end, which may indicate a read error. This chain connects TRBV11-2 to TRBJ2-7; D gene ambiguous. Germline-derived CDR1 and CDR2 are SGHAT and FQNNGV. The CDR3 consists of 12 residues. The CDR3 is CASSLGTYEQYF. DNA for the CDR3: TGTGCCAGCAGTTTAGGGACCTACGAGCAGTACTTC.

The chain recombines TRBV6-5 with TRBJ2-7, with D perhaps matching TRBD1 (5 bases). Trimming stripped 4 bases from V and 3 bases from J, with 10 bases between. CDR1 is MNHEY and CDR2 is SVGAGI in the germline V gene. This CDR3 is built from 13 residues. CDR3 sequence reads: CASSSTGIYEQYF. Here the CDR3 DNA reads TGTGCCAGCAGTTCTACAGGTATCTACGAGCAGTACTTC.

At least ten counts were recorded for this clonotype. This chain connects TRBV11-1 to TRBJ1-1, with D tentatively TRBD1 (6 bases). V dropped 5 bases and J dropped 4 bases, with 17 bases sitting between them. The germline CDR1 and CDR2 sequences are SGHAT and FQDESV (reference sequence). The CDR3 consists of 15 residues. The CDR3 loop is CASSSSLQGTTEAFF. The CDR3 region has the DNA TGTGCCAGCAGCAGCAGCCTACAGGGAACCACTGAAGCTTTCTTT.